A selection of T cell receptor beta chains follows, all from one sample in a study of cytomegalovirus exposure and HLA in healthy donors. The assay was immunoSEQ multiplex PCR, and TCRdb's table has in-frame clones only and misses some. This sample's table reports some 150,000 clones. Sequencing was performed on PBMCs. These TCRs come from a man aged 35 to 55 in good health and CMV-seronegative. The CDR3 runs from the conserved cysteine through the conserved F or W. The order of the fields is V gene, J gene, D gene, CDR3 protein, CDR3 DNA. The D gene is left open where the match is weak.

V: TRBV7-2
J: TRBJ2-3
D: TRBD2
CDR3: CASSFPGGGTQYF
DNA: TGTGCCAGCAGCTTCCCTGGCGGGGGTACGCAGTATTTT

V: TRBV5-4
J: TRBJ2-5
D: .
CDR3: CASSGPGTAYQETQYF
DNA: TGTGCCAGCAGCGGACCGGGAACAGCCTATCAAGAGACCCAGTACTTC

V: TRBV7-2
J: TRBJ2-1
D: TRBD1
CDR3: CASSLTRDSYNEQFF
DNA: TGTGCCAGCAGTCTGACTCGGGACAGCTACAATGAGCAGTTCTTC

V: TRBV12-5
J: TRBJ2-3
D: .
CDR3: CASGLSTDTQYF
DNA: TGTGCTAGTGGTCTTAGCACAGATACGCAGTATTTT

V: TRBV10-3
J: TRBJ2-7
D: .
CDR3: CAISSLDSSYEQYF
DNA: TGTGCCATCAGTTCCTTAGACAGCTCCTACGAGCAGTACTTC

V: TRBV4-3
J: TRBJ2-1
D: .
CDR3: CASSQDIAGINEQFF
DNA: TGCGCCAGCAGCCAAGATATCGCAGGAATAAATGAGCAGTTCTTC

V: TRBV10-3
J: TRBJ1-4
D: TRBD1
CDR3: CAIRGTGVNEKLFF
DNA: TGTGCCATCAGAGGGACAGGGGTAAATGAAAAACTGTTTTTT

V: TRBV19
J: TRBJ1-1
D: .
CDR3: CASRNDRRSEAFF
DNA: TGTGCCAGTAGAAACGACAGGAGGTCTGAAGCTTTCTTT

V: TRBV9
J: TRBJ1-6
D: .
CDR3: CASSRGGRGESSPLHF
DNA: TGTGCCAGCTCACGGGGGGGGCGAGGTGAGTCTTCACCCCTCCACTTT

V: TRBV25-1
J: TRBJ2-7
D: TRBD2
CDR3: CASQPRGGNTYEQYF
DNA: TGTGCCAGTCAACCTAGGGGAGGGAACACCTACGAGCAGTACTTC

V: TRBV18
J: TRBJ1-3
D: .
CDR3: CASSPPTRGHSGNTIYF
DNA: TGTGCCAGCTCACCACCGACGAGGGGACACTCTGGAAACACCATATATTTT

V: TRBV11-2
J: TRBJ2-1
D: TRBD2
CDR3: CASSLSGGGYNEQFF
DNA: TGTGCCAGCAGCCTTAGCGGGGGGGGTTACAATGAGCAGTTCTTC

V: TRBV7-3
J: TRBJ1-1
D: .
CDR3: CASSETGNTEAFF
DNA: TGTGCCAGCAGCGAGACAGGGAACACTGAAGCTTTCTTT

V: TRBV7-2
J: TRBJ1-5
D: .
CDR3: CASSSGQLGQPQHF
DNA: TGTGCCAGCAGCTCCGGACAGCTAGGTCAGCCCCAGCATTTT

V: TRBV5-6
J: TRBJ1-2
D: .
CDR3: CASSWERIRLFANYGYTF
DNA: TGTGCCAGCAGCTGGGAGCGCATTAGACTGTTCGCTAACTATGGCTACACCTTC

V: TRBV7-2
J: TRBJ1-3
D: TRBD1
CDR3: CASSSQGARYAGNTIYF
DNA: TGTGCCAGCAGCAGCCAGGGGGCGCGGTATGCTGGAAACACCATATATTTT

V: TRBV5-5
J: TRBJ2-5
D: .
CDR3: CASSYTGGETQYF
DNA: TGTGCCAGCAGCTATACTGGGGGGGAGACCCAGTACTTC

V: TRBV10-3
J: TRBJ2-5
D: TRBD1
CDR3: CAISVQTGQRETQYF
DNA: TGTGCCATCAGTGTCCAGACAGGGCAGAGAGAGACCCAGTACTTC

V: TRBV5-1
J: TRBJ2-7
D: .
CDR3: CASSHRDLGNEQYF
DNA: TGCGCCAGCAGCCACCGGGACTTGGGGAACGAGCAGTACTTC

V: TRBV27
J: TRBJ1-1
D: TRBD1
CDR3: CASSFDRGNTEAFF
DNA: TGTGCCAGCAGTTTCGACAGGGGGAACACTGAAGCTTTCTTT

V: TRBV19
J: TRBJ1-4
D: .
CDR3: CASSSGGSTNEKLFF
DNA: TGTGCCAGTAGCTCGGGGGGATCAACTAATGAAAAACTGTTTTTT

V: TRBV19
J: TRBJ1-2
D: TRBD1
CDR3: CASAYRDRETGYTF
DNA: TGTGCCAGTGCTTACCGGGACAGGGAGACGGGCTACACCTTC

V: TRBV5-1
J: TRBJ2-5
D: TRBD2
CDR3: CASSQGTSGQETQYF
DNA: TGCGCCAGCAGCCAGGGGACTAGCGGCCAAGAGACCCAGTACTTC

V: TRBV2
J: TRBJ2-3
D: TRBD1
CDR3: CATGQGLSTDTQYF
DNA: TGTGCCACCGGACAGGGACTTAGCACAGATACGCAGTATTTT

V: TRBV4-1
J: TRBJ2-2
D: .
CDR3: CASSQEQGNTGELFF
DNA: TGCGCCAGCAGCCAAGAACAGGGCAACACCGGGGAGCTGTTTTTT

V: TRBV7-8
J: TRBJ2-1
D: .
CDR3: CASSYRGYLGNEQFF
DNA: TGTGCCAGCAGCTACCGGGGGTACCTCGGTAATGAGCAGTTCTTC

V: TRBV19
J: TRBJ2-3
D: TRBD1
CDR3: CASSITSQGPSTDTQYF
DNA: TGTGCCAGTAGTATAACTTCACAGGGGCCTAGCACAGATACGCAGTATTTT

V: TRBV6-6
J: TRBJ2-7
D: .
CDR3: CASSSFGQPYEQYF
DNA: TGTGCCAGCAGTTCCTTCGGACAGCCCTACGAGCAGTACTTC

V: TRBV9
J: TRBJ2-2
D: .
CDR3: CASSVRVDTGELFF
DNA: TGTGCCAGCAGCGTCCGTGTCGACACCGGGGAGCTGTTTTTT

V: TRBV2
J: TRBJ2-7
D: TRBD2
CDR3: CASRSGGKAYEQYF
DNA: TGTGCCAGCAGAAGCGGGGGGAAAGCCTACGAGCAGTACTTC

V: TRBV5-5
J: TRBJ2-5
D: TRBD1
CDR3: CASSGGQAQETQYF
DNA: TGTGCCAGCAGCGGGGGACAGGCTCAAGAGACCCAGTACTTC

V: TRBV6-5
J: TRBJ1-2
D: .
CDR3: CASSTAGGHDYGYTF
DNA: TGTGCCAGCAGTACGGCTGGTGGACACGACTATGGCTACACCTTC

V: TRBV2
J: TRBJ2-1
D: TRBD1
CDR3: CASLETGTGAEQFF
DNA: TGTGCCAGCCTCGAAACGGGGACAGGGGCTGAGCAGTTCTTC

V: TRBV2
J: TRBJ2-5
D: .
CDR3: CASRYSYQETQYF
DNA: TGTGCCAGCAGGTACAGTTATCAAGAGACCCAGTACTTC

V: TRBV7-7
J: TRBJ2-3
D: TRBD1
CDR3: CASSTGQGRADTQYF
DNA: TGTGCCAGCAGCACCGGACAGGGGAGGGCAGATACGCAGTATTTT

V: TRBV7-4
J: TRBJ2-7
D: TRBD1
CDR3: CASSLVTGGGSYEQYF
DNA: TGTGCCAGCAGCTTAGTGACAGGGGGAGGCTCCTACGAGCAGTACTTC

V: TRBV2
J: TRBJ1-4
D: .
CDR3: CASSETGTPKTNEKLFF
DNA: TGTGCCAGCAGTGAAACCGGGACACCGAAAACTAATGAAAAACTGTTTTTT

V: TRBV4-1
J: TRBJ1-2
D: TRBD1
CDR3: CASSQPSGQGSGYTF
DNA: TGCGCCAGCAGCCAACCCTCGGGACAGGGTAGTGGCTACACCTTC

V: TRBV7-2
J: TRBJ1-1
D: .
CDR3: CASSLQGGRTEAFF
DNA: TGTGCCAGCAGCTTACAGGGAGGACGCACTGAAGCTTTCTTT

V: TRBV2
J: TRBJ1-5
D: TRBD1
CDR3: CASSYQGTGGRQPQHF
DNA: TGTGCCAGCAGCTACCAGGGGACAGGGGGCAGACAGCCCCAGCATTTT

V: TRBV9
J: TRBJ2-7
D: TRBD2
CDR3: CASSPRTSGGSYEQYF
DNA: TGTGCCAGCAGCCCGCGGACTAGCGGGGGGTCCTACGAGCAGTACTTC

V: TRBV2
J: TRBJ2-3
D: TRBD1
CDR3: CASSEATGGTDTQYF
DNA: TGTGCCAGCAGTGAGGCTACAGGGGGCACAGATACGCAGTATTTT

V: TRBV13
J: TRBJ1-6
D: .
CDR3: CASSRGGALYNSPLHF
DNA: TGTGCCAGCAGCCGAGGGGGGGCGCTTTATAATTCACCCCTCCACTTT

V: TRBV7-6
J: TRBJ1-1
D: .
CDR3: CASSLVTGANTEAFF
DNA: TGTGCCAGCAGCTTAGTGACAGGAGCGAACACTGAAGCTTTCTTT

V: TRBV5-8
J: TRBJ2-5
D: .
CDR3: CASTSGSYGQETQYF
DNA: TGTGCCAGCACCTCCGGGTCGTACGGCCAAGAGACCCAGTACTTC

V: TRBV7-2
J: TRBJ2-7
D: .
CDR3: CASSRQRQTYEQYF
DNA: TGTGCCAGCAGCCGACAAAGACAGACCTACGAGCAGTACTTC

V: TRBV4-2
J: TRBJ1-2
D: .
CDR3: CASSPGGRFNYGYTF
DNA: TGTGCCAGCAGCCCAGGAGGGAGATTTAACTATGGCTACACCTTC

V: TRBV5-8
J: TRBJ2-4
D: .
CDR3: CASTLIPTGSKNIQYF
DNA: TGTGCCAGCACCCTTATCCCCACAGGGTCCAAAAACATTCAGTACTTC

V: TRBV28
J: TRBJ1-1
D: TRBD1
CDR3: CASSFRGRGTEAFF
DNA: TGTGCCAGCAGTTTTCGGGGCAGGGGGACTGAAGCTTTCTTT

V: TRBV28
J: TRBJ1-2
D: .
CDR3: CASSLVDRRASGYTF
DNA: TGTGCCAGCAGTCTCGTTGACAGGAGAGCGTCCGGCTACACCTTC

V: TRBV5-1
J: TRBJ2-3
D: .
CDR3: CASSLQGTDTQYF
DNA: TGCGCCAGCAGCTTGCAGGGCACAGATACGCAGTATTTT

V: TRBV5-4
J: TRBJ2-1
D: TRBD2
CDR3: CASSPPRLAGNNEQFF
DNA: TGTGCCAGCAGCCCTCCCCGACTAGCGGGGAATAATGAGCAGTTCTTC

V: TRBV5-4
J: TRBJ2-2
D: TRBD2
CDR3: CASKAYSGGVSGELFF
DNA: TGTGCCAGCAAAGCTTATAGCGGGGGGGTGTCCGGGGAGCTGTTTTTT